This T cell receptor (beta chain) was documented in a study of blood T cell repertoires in COVID-19. Whole-study context: Acute and convalescent COVID-19 samples came from the United States, Italy and Spain. The cDNA or gDNA used as material had been derived from T cells, B-cell-depleted T cells, or PBMCs.

Per the study methods: It was from reference gene primer amplification that nucleated cell counts were estimated. Using immunoSEQ multiplex PCR, the repertoire was profiled, and TCRdb retains in-frame clones only, with some absent. Clone size and V and J calls were adopted from that table, with D and trimming inferred from the DNA. The sample has 95,000 to 150,000 clones; approximately 70% are singletons. Germline values: CDR1 MNHEY, CDR2 SVGEGT. This CDR3 comprises 16 residues. V lost 4 bases and J lost 6; bases outside the gene matches: 9. The rearrangement joins TRBV6-2 or TRBV6-3 to TRBJ1-5; 10 bases fit TRBD1. Sequenced sample: peripheral blood. The receptor comes from a human donor with acute or convalescent COVID-19. The donor label of this sample is uncertain. CDR3 nucleotides: TGTGCCAGCAGTTCCCTCAGGACAGGGGGAGTTCAGCCCCAGCATTTT. Its protein product is CASSSLRTGGVQPQHF.